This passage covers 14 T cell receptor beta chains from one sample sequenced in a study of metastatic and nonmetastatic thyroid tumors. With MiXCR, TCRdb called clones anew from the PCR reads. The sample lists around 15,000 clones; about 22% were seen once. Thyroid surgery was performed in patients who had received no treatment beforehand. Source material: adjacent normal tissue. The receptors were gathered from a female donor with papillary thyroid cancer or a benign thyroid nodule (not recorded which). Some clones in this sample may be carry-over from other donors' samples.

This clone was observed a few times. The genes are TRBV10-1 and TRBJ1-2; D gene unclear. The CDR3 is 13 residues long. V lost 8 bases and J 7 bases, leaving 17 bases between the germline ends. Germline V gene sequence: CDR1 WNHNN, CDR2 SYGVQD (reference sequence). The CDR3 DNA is TGCGCCAGCGCAAAAACGGTACAAGGTGGCTACACCTTC. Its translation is CASAKTVQGGYTF.

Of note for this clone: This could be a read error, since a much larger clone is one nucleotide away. This CDR3 is CASIMGPGPPETF. For the CDR3, the DNA is TGTGCCAGCATCATGGGACCGGGACCGCCGGAAACCTTC. The rearrangement uses TRBV5-6 and TRBJ1-2; tentatively, D is TRBD1 (5 bases). Germline CDR1 is SGHDT and CDR2 is YYEEEE. The CDR3 consists of 13 residues. V was clipped by 6 bases and J by 14 bases, with 23 bases between them.

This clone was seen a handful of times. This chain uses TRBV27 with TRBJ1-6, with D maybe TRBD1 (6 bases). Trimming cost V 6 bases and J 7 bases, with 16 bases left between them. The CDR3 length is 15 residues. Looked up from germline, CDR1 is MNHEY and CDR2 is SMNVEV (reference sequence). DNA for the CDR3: TGTGCCAGCAGGATCGGGACAAATCAAAATTCACCCCTCCACTTT. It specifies CASRIGTNQNSPLHF.

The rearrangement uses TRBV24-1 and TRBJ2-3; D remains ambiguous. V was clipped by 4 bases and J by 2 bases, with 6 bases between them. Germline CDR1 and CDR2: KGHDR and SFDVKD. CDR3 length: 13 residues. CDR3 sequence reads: CATSEPNTDTQYF. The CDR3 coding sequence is TGTGCCACCAGTGAGCCAAACACAGATACGCAGTATTTT.

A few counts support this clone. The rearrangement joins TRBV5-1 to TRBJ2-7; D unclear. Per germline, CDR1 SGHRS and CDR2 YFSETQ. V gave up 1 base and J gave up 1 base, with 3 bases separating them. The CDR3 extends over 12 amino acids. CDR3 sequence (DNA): TGCGCCAGCAGCTTGCCTTCCTACGAGCAGTACTTC. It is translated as CASSLPSYEQYF.

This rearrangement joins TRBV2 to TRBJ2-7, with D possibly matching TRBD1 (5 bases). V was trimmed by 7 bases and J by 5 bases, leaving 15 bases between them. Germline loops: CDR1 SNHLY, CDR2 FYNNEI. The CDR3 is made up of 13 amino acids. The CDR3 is CASTGHSLDEQYF. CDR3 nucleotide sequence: TGTGCCAGCACTGGACATTCTCTCGACGAGCAGTACTTC.

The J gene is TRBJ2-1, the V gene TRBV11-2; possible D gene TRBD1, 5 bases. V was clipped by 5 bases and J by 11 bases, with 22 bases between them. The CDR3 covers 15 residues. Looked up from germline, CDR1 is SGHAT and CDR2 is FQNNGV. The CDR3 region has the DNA TGTGCCAGCAGCCTCGAAACAACAGGTACAATGCAGCAGTTCTTC. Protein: CASSLETTGTMQQFF.

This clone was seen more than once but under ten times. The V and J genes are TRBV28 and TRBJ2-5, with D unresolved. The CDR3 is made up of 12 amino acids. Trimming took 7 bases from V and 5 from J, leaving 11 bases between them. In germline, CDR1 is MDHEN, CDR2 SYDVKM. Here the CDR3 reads CASNPGGETQYF. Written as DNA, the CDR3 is TGTGCCAGCAATCCCGGTGGGGAGACCCAGTACTTC.

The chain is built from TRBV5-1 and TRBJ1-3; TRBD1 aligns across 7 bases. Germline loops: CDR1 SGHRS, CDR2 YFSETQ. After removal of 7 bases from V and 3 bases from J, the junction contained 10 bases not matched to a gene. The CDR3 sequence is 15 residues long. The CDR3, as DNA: TGCGCCAGCCAGGAGGGGGCAGGAGTTGGAAACACCATATATTTT. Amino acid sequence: CASQEGAGVGNTIYF.

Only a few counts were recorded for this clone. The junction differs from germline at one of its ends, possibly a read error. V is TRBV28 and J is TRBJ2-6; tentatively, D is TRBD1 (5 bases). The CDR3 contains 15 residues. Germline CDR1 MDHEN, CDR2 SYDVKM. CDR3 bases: TGTGCCAGCAGCCTCAGGGTGGCTAGGGCCAACGTCCTGATTTTC. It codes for CASSLRVARANVLIF.

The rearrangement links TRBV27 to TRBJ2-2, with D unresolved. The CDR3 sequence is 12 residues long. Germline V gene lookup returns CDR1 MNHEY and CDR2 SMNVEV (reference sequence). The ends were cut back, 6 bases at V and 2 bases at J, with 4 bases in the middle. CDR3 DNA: TGTGCCAGCAGCCTTAACACCGGGGAGCTGTTTTTT. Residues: CASSLNTGELFF.

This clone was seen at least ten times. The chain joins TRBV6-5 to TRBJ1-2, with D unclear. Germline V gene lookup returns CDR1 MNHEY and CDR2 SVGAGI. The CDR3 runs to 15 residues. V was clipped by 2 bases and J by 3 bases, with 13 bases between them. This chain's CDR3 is CASSYGWGGDYGYTF. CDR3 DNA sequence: TGTGCCAGCAGTTACGGTTGGGGTGGCGACTATGGCTACACCTTC.

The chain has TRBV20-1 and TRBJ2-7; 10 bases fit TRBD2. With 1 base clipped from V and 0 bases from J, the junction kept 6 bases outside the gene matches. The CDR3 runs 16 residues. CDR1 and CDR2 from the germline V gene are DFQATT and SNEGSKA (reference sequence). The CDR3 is CSARGDSGRSSYEQYF. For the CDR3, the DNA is TGCAGTGCTAGAGGGGATAGCGGGAGGAGCTCCTACGAGCAGTACTTC.

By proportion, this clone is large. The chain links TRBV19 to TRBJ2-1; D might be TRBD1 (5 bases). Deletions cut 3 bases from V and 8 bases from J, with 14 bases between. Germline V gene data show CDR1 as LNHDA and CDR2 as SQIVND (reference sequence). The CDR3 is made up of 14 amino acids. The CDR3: CASSILTQGYEQFF. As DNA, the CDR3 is TGTGCCAGTAGTATTTTGACCCAGGGCTATGAGCAGTTCTTC.